Below, 18 T cell receptor beta chains from the same sample are listed, as sequenced in a study of response to subunit inactivated influenza vaccine. TCRdb ran MiXCR on the RT-PCR reads and lists one entry per CDR3 protein. Here the sample spans roughly 290,000 distinct CDR3 sequences, about a fifth being singletons. The sample was PBMCs from blood, taken less than 22 months after vaccination. The source is a man aged 45 to 75 who received an inactivated influenza vaccine.

In this sample, this clonotype turned up many times. The chain joins TRBV7-9 to TRBJ1-1; no definite D call. The CDR3 runs to 17 residues. Looked up from germline, CDR1 is SEHNR and CDR2 is FQNEAQ (reference sequence). V lost 1 base to trimming and J lost 1 base, with 16 bases between them. CDR3 loop: CASSLVKFGRRNTEAFF. The CDR3 DNA follows: TGTGCCAGCAGCTTAGTCAAGTTTGGAAGGAGGAACACTGAAGCTTTCTTT.

V is TRBV5-6 and J is TRBJ2-3; tentative D call: TRBD1 (6 bases). The CDR3 has 14 amino acids. V was cut by 5 bases and J by 6 bases, with 16 bases left in between. Germline V gene sequence: CDR1 SGHDT, CDR2 YYEEEE. The CDR3: CASSSNGGRDTQYF. The DNA for the CDR3 is TGTGCCAGCAGTAGTAATGGGGGCAGGGATACGCAGTATTTT.

This clonotype was observed once. This chain joins TRBV3-1 and TRBJ2-1, with D possibly matching TRBD2 (6 bases). V lost 1 base and J lost 3, with 16 bases in between. The CDR3 sequence is 17 residues long. Germline V lookup: CDR1 LGHDT, CDR2 YNNKEL (reference sequence). CDR3 in DNA: TGTGCCAGCAGCCAAGGGGGAGGAGGGAGCGACTACAATGAGCAGTTCTTC. This gives the protein CASSQGGGGSDYNEQFF.

This clonotype was observed a handful of times. This chain uses TRBV20-1 with TRBJ2-3; perhaps TRBD2 as D (5 bases). Germline V gene lookup returns CDR1 DFQATT and CDR2 SNEGSKA (reference sequence). The CDR3 length is 16 residues. Trimming stripped 6 bases from V and 6 bases from J, with 25 bases between. CDR3 DNA: TGCAGTGCCGGGGTTCGGGATTTCCAAGCCTGGGATACGCAGTATTTT. Protein: CSAGVRDFQAWDTQYF.

In this sample, this clonotype turned up many times. The chain uses TRBV5-1 and TRBJ1-4, with D unresolved. The CDR3 spans 13 residues. V lost 4 bases and J 3 bases, leaving 7 bases between the germline ends. Germline loops: CDR1 SGHRS, CDR2 YFSETQ. CDR3 protein: CASSPQPNEKLFF. CDR3 coding DNA: TGCGCCAGCAGCCCCCAGCCTAATGAAAAACTGTTTTTT.

This clonotype showed up just a few times. This chain uses TRBV24-1 with TRBJ2-1, with 9 bases that match TRBD2. Looked up from germline, CDR1 is KGHDR and CDR2 is SFDVKD. CDR3 length: 14 amino acids. J gave up 4 bases and V 7 bases, and 4 bases lay outside the gene matches. The CDR3 loop is CATRASGNYNEQFF. The CDR3 DNA sequence: TGTGCCACCAGGGCTAGCGGGAATTACAATGAGCAGTTCTTC.

V is TRBV12-3 or TRBV12-4 and J is TRBJ2-1; D uncertain. This CDR3 has 12 residues. Trimming stripped 3 bases from V and 9 bases from J, with 9 bases between. In nucleotides, the CDR3 is TGTGCCAGCAGTTTTCGAGGTAGTGAGCAGTTCTTC. Its translation: CASSFRGSEQFF.

This clonotype was seen only a few times. The chain employs TRBV20-1 and TRBJ2-1, with TRBD2 matching 7 bases. The junction had 11 bases not matched to a gene; V was cut back by 5 bases and J by 4 bases. The germline CDR1 and CDR2 sequences are DFQATT and SNEGSKA (reference sequence). The CDR3 spans 15 residues. CDR3 sequence reads: CSARSGTIFYNEQFF. The CDR3 nucleotides read TGCAGTGCTCGGTCCGGGACTATCTTTTACAATGAGCAGTTCTTC.

This clonotype showed up just a few times. This sequence joins TRBV2 and TRBJ2-7; 8 bases line up with TRBD1. The CDR3 extends over 16 amino acids. The junction had 7 bases not matched to a gene; V was cut back by 3 bases and J by 0 bases. CDR1 is SNHLY and CDR2 is FYNNEI in the germline V gene. The CDR3 reads CASSDPGQVHSYEQYF. In nucleotides, the CDR3 is TGTGCCAGCAGTGACCCGGGACAGGTGCACTCCTACGAGCAGTACTTC.

This clonotype has more than one count but fewer than ten. The chain combines TRBV6-2 or TRBV6-3 with TRBJ1-5, with D possibly matching TRBD1 (6 bases). Germline V lookup: CDR1 MNHEY, CDR2 SVGEGT. The CDR3 is 18 residues long. V was shortened by 3 bases and J by 0 bases, with 18 bases between the two germline ends. The CDR3 DNA follows: TGTGCCAGCAGTTATCCACAGGGCAAAACCTATAGCAATCAGCCCCAGCATTTT. Its translation: CASSYPQGKTYSNQPQHF.

This chain links TRBV29-1 with TRBJ2-5; D remains ambiguous. From germline, CDR1 is SQVTM and CDR2 ANQGSEA. The CDR3 has 18 residues. The germline V and J ends were trimmed by 0 bases and 1 base, with 21 bases remaining between them. The CDR3 loop is CSVEDWADPTPRQETQYF. Here the CDR3 DNA reads TGCAGCGTTGAAGATTGGGCCGACCCCACCCCCCGCCAAGAGACCCAGTACTTC.

The chain has TRBV12-3 or TRBV12-4 and TRBJ2-1; D is ambiguous. The CDR3 totals 15 residues. V dropped 3 bases and J dropped 0 bases, with 9 bases sitting between them. The CDR3 sequence: CASSLRPSSYNEQFF. CDR3 DNA: TGTGCCAGCAGTTTGAGGCCTAGCTCCTACAATGAGCAGTTCTTC.

This rearrangement joins TRBV20-1 to TRBJ1-4; TRBD1 might be the D (5 bases). Germline CDR1 reads DFQATT; CDR2 reads SNEGSKA (reference sequence). V gave up 5 bases and J gave up 8 bases, with 9 bases separating them. This CDR3 is built from 11 residues. In DNA, the CDR3 is TGCAGTGCTCGACAGCACGAAAAACTGTTTTTT. Its translation: CSARQHEKLFF.

This clonotype was detected only a few times. The V gene is TRBV6-1, the J gene TRBJ1-1; 8 bases are shared with TRBD1. Germline V lookup: CDR1 MNHNS, CDR2 SASEGT. Trimming at V came to 10 bases and at J to 1 base, leaving 5 bases not matched to a gene. The CDR3 spans 13 residues. CDR3 coding DNA: TGTGCCACCCGGACAGGGAGGAACACTGAAGCTTTCTTT. Translating gives CATRTGRNTEAFF.

The gene calls are TRBV24-1 and TRBJ2-3; TRBD1 is a possible D gene (6 bases). The germline V gene has CDR1 KGHDR and CDR2 SFDVKD. This CDR3 comprises 13 residues. V was shortened by 6 bases and J by 4 bases, with 10 bases between the two germline ends. Here the CDR3 reads CATSPAGADTQYF. Written as DNA, the CDR3 is TGTGCCACCAGTCCCGCAGGGGCAGATACGCAGTATTTT.

This clonotype was detected a few times. The chain couples TRBV29-1 to TRBJ2-3; the match to TRBD2 covers 11 bases. CDR3 size: 14 residues. Per the germline V gene, CDR1 is SQVTM and CDR2 is ANQGSEA. Trimming at V came to 3 bases and at J to 3 bases, leaving 2 bases not matched to a gene. The CDR3 loop is CSVELAGGTDTQYF. In DNA, the CDR3 is TGCAGCGTTGAGCTAGCGGGAGGTACAGATACGCAGTATTTT.

Only a few counts were recorded for this clonotype. The V and J genes are TRBV27 and TRBJ1-5; D gene unclear. Germline CDR1 and CDR2: MNHEY and SMNVEV (reference sequence). The CDR3 totals 16 residues. Trimming took 5 bases from V and 4 from J, leaving 18 bases between them. The CDR3 DNA reads as TGTGCCAGCAGTCGCATATGGAGCCGCAATAATCAGCCCCAGCATTTT. This gives the protein CASSRIWSRNNQPQHF.

V gene TRBV28 combines with J gene TRBJ2-1; D might be TRBD2 (6 bases). This CDR3 has 10 amino acids. V was shortened by 10 bases and J by 9 bases, with 10 bases between the two germline ends. Germline CDR1 is MDHEN and CDR2 is SYDVKM. CDR3 in DNA: TGTGCCACCTACGGGGGTGAGCAGTTCTTC. It is translated as CATYGGEQFF.